These 14 T cell receptor beta chains were all obtained from the same sample, sequenced in a study of CD8+ T cells in alopecia areata. Treatment indicated: oral pan-JAK inhibitor, 5-10 mg twice daily. The authors extracted RNA and reverse transcribed it into cDNA as the sequencing template. Repertoires were generated with immunoSEQ multiplex PCR, while TCRdb's copy carries only in-frame clones and drops some. The profile shows under 250,000 clones, roughly three fifths of them singletons. The specimen was CD4+ T cells sorted from blood, collected around week 44, from a patient treated with tofacitinib. The receptors stem from a human donor with alopecia areata.

Remarks on this clone: An end of the junction does not agree with germline; a read error may underlie this. The CDR3 DNA reads TGCGCCAGCAGTCAAGAGGCGGGACAGGGGGGAGAGACCCAGTACTTC. Translation: CASSQEAGQGGETQYF. The chain uses TRBV4-1 and TRBJ2-5; 11 bases fit TRBD1. There are 16 residues in the CDR3. The germline CDR1 and CDR2 sequences are MGHRA and YSYEKL.

This clone came up a few times. The J gene is TRBJ1-4, the V gene TRBV30; D is uncertain. The CDR3 is 14 amino acids. Per the germline V gene, CDR1 is GTSNPN and CDR2 is SVGIG (reference sequence). V lost 3 bases and J lost 0, with 8 bases in between. The CDR3 spells CAWSVQSTNEKLFF. In DNA, the CDR3 is TGTGCCTGGAGCGTACAGTCAACTAATGAAAAACTGTTTTTT. The full variable domain, its missing parts supplied by reference TRBV30 and TRBJ1-4, is SQTIHQWPATLVQPVGSPLSLECTVEGTSNPNLYWYRQAAGRGLQLLFYSVGIGQISSEVPQNLSASRPQDRQFILSSKKLLLSDSGFYLCAWSVQSTNEKLFFGSGTQLSVL.

A note on this clone: The sample contains more than one DNA sequence encoding this CDR3. The genes are TRBV7-3 and TRBJ1-1; D is uncertain. The CDR3 has 13 amino acids. V lost 0 bases to trimming and J lost 3 bases, with 5 bases between them. CDR1 is SGHTA and CDR2 is FQGTGA in the germline V gene. CDR3 protein: CASSLTSDTEAFF. Here the CDR3 DNA reads TGTGCCAGCAGCTTAACGTCGGACACTGAAGCTTTCTTT.

The chain is built from TRBV9 and TRBJ2-7, with TRBD1 identical over 7 bases. The trim removed 1 base at V and 6 bases at J, leaving 10 bases unmatched. The germline V gene has CDR1 SGDLS and CDR2 YYNGEE. The CDR3 sequence is 15 residues long. The CDR3 loop reads CASSVNGVGQAEQYF. The CDR3 nucleotides are TGTGCCAGCAGCGTAAACGGTGTAGGACAGGCCGAGCAGTACTTC.

The V call is TRBV7-6, the J call TRBJ1-1, with a possible D match to TRBD1 (5 bases). The CDR3 sequence is 15 residues long. The V gene lost 2 bases and the J gene lost 0 bases, with 10 bases spanning the gap. Germline V lookup: CDR1 SGHVS, CDR2 FNYEAQ. CDR3 sequence: CASSLMGEMNTEAFF. The DNA for the CDR3 is TGTGCCAGCAGCTTAATGGGGGAGATGAACACTGAAGCTTTCTTT.

The V and J genes are TRBV7-2 and TRBJ2-5; a weak D match, TRBD1 (6 bases). Germline V gene data show CDR1 as SGHTA and CDR2 as FQGNSA. CDR3 length equals 11 residues. V was clipped by 6 bases and J by 7 bases, with 9 bases between them. This CDR3 reads CASSLGGTQYF. CDR3 nucleotide sequence: TGTGCCAGCAGTCTAGGGGGGACCCAGTACTTC.

This CDR3 reads CSVEDRALEQYF. In nucleotides, the CDR3 is TGCAGCGTTGAAGATCGAGCTCTCGAGCAGTACTTC. The V gene is TRBV29-1, the J gene TRBJ2-7, with D hard to call. CDR3 size: 12 residues. Trimming shortened V by 0 bases and J by 6 bases, and 9 bases separated the two germline ends. The V gene's germline CDR1 is SQVTM and CDR2 ANQGSEA.

Many counts were recorded for this clone. The germline gene is not matched at one end of the junction; a read error may be the cause. The chain links TRBV7-2 to TRBJ1-4, with D unclear. Germline CDR1 reads SGHTA; CDR2 reads FQGNSA. The CDR3 totals 14 residues. CDR3 region: CASSFGRAKEKLFF. The CDR3 DNA reads as TGTGCCAGCAGCTTTGGTCGGGCTAAAGAAAAACTGTTTTTT.

This clone has a handful of counts. The chain links TRBV27 to TRBJ2-7; tentatively, D is TRBD1 or TRBD2 (6 bases each). The germline CDR1 and CDR2 sequences are MNHEY and SMNVEV (reference sequence). V shed 2 bases and J shed 4 bases, with 15 bases lying between them. The CDR3 extends over 15 amino acids. The CDR3 loop is CASSLVLGGVYEQYF. CDR3 nucleotide sequence: TGTGCCAGCAGTTTAGTTTTGGGGGGCGTATACGAGCAGTACTTC.

V gene TRBV19 combines with J gene TRBJ2-2; TRBD2 aligns across 9 bases. CDR3 length: 15 amino acids. From germline, CDR1 is LNHDA and CDR2 SQIVND (reference sequence). J gave up 4 bases and V 6 bases, and 6 bases lay outside the gene matches. The CDR3 loop reads CASSLSGGFTGELFF. CDR3 DNA sequence: TGTGCCAGTAGCCTTAGCGGGGGTTTCACCGGGGAGCTGTTTTTT.

The chain combines TRBV27 with TRBJ1-2; the D is unclear. The germline CDR1 and CDR2 sequences are MNHEY and SMNVEV (reference sequence). CDR3 length equals 13 residues. With 5 bases removed from V and 0 bases from J, the gap between germline ends came to 7 bases. The CDR3 is CASSRVANYGYTF. CDR3 DNA sequence: TGTGCCAGCAGTCGGGTAGCTAACTATGGCTACACCTTC.

V and J are TRBV18 and TRBJ1-1, with D uncertain. This CDR3 has 15 amino acids. Germline CDR1 and CDR2: KGHSH and LQKENI. V was clipped by 1 base and J by 1 base, with 10 bases between them. CDR3 sequence: CASSPLPGRNTEAFF. CDR3 DNA: TGTGCCAGCTCACCACTTCCCGGCCGGAACACTGAAGCTTTCTTT.

The gene calls are TRBV18 and TRBJ1-1; TRBD1 aligns across 7 bases. Germline V gene data show CDR1 as KGHSH and CDR2 as LQKENI. The CDR3 totals 14 residues. V was clipped by 5 bases and J by 0 bases; unmatched bases: 3. CDR3 DNA sequence: TGTGCCAGCTCAAGACAGGGAGTGAACACTGAAGCTTTCTTT. Its protein product is CASSRQGVNTEAFF. The full variable domain, completed using reference TRBV18 and TRBJ1-1, is NAGVMQNPRHLVRRRGQEARLRCSPMKGHSHVYWYRQLPEEGLKFMVYLQKENIIDESGMPKERFSAEFPKEGPSILRIQQVVRGDSAAYFCASSRQGVNTEAFFGQGTRLTVV.

V gene TRBV30 combines with J gene TRBJ1-2; 9 nucleotides align to TRBD1. The CDR3 contains 17 residues. After removal of 6 bases from V and 1 base from J, the junction contained 15 bases not matched to a gene. Germline V gene data show CDR1 as GTSNPN and CDR2 as SVGIG (reference sequence). CDR3 sequence reads: CACQAFNRDRVNYGYTF. The CDR3 DNA reads TGTGCCTGTCAGGCATTTAACCGGGACAGGGTTAACTATGGCTACACCTTC.